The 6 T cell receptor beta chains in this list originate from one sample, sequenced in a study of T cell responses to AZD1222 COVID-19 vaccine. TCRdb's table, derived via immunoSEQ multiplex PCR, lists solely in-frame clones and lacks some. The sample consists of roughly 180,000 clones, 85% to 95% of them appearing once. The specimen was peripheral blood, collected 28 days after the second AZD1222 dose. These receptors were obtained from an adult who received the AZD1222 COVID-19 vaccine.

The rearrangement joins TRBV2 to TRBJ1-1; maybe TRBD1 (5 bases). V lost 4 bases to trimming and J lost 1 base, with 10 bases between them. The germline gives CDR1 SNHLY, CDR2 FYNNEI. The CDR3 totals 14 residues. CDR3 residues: CASSAFGQNTEAFF. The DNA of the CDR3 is TGTGCCAGCAGTGCATTTGGACAGAACACTGAAGCTTTCTTT. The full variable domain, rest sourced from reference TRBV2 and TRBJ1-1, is EPEVTQTPSHQVTQMGQEVILRCVPISNHLYFYWYRQILGQKVEFLVSFYNNEISEKSEIFDDQFSVERPDGSNFTLKIRSTKLEDSAMYFCASSAFGQNTEAFFGQGTRLTVV.

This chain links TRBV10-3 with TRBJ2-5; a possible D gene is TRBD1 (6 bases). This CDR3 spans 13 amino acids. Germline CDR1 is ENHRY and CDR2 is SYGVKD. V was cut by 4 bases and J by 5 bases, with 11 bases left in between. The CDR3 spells CAISGGRGETQYF. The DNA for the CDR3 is TGTGCCATCAGTGGGGGGCGCGGGGAGACCCAGTACTTC.

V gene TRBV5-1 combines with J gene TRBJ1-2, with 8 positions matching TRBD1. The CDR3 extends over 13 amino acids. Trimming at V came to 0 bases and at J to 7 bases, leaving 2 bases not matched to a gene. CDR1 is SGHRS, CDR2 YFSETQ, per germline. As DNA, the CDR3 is TGCGCCAGCAGCTTGGCAGGGGGCTCTGGCTACACCTTC. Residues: CASSLAGGSGYTF.

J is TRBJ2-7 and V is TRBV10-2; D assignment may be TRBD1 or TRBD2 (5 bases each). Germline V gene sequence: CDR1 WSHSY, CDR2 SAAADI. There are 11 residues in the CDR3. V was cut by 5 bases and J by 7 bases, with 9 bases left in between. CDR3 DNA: TGCGCCAGCAGTCTGGGACGTGAGCAGTACTTC. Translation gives CASSLGREQYF.

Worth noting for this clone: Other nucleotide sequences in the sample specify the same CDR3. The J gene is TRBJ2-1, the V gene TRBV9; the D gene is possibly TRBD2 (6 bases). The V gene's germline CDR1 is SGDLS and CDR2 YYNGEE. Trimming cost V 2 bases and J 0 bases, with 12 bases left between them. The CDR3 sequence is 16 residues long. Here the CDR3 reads CASSVASDSSYNEQFF. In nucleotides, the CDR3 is TGTGCCAGCAGCGTTGCTAGCGATAGCTCCTACAATGAGCAGTTCTTC.

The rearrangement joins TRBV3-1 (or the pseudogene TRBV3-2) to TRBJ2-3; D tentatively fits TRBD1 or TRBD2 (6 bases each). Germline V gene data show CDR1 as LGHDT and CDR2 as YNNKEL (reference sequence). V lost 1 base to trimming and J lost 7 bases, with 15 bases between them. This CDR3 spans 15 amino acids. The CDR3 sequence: CASSQGGGRPNTQYF. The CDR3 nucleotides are TGTGCCAGCAGCCAAGGTGGGGGGCGTCCCAATACGCAGTATTTT.